This entry is about one TCR beta chain. Its antigen target is currently unknown. The record has no base qualities; no much larger clone is one base away. These data belong to a study of blood T cells in healthy people across ages (dated by TCRdb to the mid-2010s). Study-wide context: In model experiments, template switching captured about one uniquely barcoded TCR beta cDNA molecule for every two T cells. Age-related changes in TCR beta repertoire diversity were measured in the study by deep sequencing normalized with unique cDNA molecular identifiers. Four age groups were formed from the donors: young (average about 15 years), middle-aged (approximately 40), aged (roughly 58) and long-lived (about 80). The study analyzed two additional independent replicas of 1 million unique cDNA reads from the same blood draw for two donors, one aged 18 to 30 and one aged 80 or older.

Overall study results and their limits: A strong correlation was found between observed TCR beta diversity and the percentage of naive T cells measured by flow cytometry. Because profiling used bulk unsorted PBMCs, naive and antigen-experienced compartments could not be compared conclusively. Donor CMV infection status was unknown, potentially confounding age-related changes in expanded clonotypes. The long-lived group showed more naive CD4+ T cells, fewer expanded clones and increased TCR diversity than the aged group, suggesting age selection. Estimates of total diversity based on one million sequenced T cells were regarded as lower bounds and as underestimates. Observed TCR beta diversity per million T cells fell roughly linearly with age, and a significant reduction was already apparent by age around 44.

The germline V gene yields MDHEN for CDR1 and SYDVKM for CDR2. From cysteine to phenylalanine, the CDR3 is 15 amino acids long. The sequence is cut down to CDR3 DNA, 45 bases in frame from base 1. V sheds 4 bases and J sheds 4 bases, leaving 13 bases between their ends. The approximately 39 donors, aged roughly 6 to 90 years, were systemically healthy Caucasian individuals from Russia. Each donor gave approximately 9.3 milliliters of peripheral blood, collected into EDTA-treated Vacutainer tubes. Ficoll-Paque density-gradient centrifugation was used to isolate PBMCs, with at least 6 million per sample. Trizol reagent was used to extract total RNA from PBMCs, with at least 5.5 micrograms per sample. Naive CD45RAhigh/CD27high T cell percentages were measured by flow cytometry on a PBMC aliquot from every donor. Receptor amplification or capture employed 5' RACE. TCRdb shows the sequencer as Illumina HiSeq 2500. A second PCR of 7 to 11 cycles was run with a J-beta primer mix and a sample-barcoded 5' primer. A template-switch 5' adaptor carrying 12 random nucleotides introduced a unique molecular identifier onto each TCR beta cDNA molecule. Each sample yielded at least 3 million CDR3-containing paired-end reads. First-strand cDNA was synthesized from all RNA with the Mint cDNA synthesis kit, primed by a TRBC-specific oligonucleotide. Following uracil-DNA glycosylase treatment, all cDNA underwent a first 18-cycle PCR with the universal primers M1SS and BC2_uni_R. Per the authors' processing: Each sample was normalized by randomly selecting 1 million high-quality reads, each carrying a distinct molecular identifier. Reads with shared molecular identifiers were discarded instead of being binned into consensus sequences. MiTCR, set to a Q25 quality threshold and the strictest error-elimination algorithm, was used for CDR3 identification, clonotype clustering and error correction. A nonparametric unseen species model using Euler transformation provided a lower-bound estimate of total TCR beta diversity. TCRdb reran the public reads through fastp at Q25 and MiXCR, keeping productive beta chains. For every CDR3 protein sequence, its rows merge into one entry that carries the most common genes and DNA. Here the V and J calls rest on TCRdb's processing, not on the authors' analysis. Recorded for this sample are about 800,000 distinct CDR3 sequences; about 25% of them occurred a single time. Approximately 3.7% of the sample is held by the ten biggest clonotypes.

The data also belong to a second study, concerning T cells of mothers and their children. In that second paper, the authors write: The donors were nine systemically healthy Caucasian individuals, made up of three mothers and their six children. cDNA synthesis used all of the extracted RNA, with roughly 1.5 ug of RNA in each 15 ul reaction. In the second PCR, the M1S primer introduced both the sample barcodes and 2-4 random nucleotides. Over 10 million TCR beta CDR3 reads came from each mother, compared with some 3 million reads from each child. TCR recombination output is similarly shaped by thymic selection in related and unrelated pairs, with a minor effect exerted by inherited differences. Normalized repertoire overlap in related mother-child pairs was always slightly higher than in unrelated mother-child pairs, but the difference was never significant. No persistent microchimeric T cell clones were found, with a detection sensitivity of roughly 100 clones per million clonotypes. Deep NGS was used in the study to compare the TCR beta repertoires of mothers and children and to look for features that separate related mother-child pairs from unrelated individuals. On average, the children were roughly 12 +/- 4 years old, while the mothers were about 37 +/- 4 years old. After adapter ligation with NEBNext reagents, the libraries were sequenced on Illumina HiSeq 2000 with 100+100 nt paired-end reads. To prevent cross-contamination, the mother and child libraries were prepared one month apart and sequenced in separate runs. For each donor, somewhere between roughly 450,000 and 2,100,000 distinct TCR beta clonotypes were identified. Naive TCR beta clonotypes were estimated from low-frequency clonotypes matched to each donor's FACS-determined naive share, without sorting.

The TCR sequence derives from a boy aged 5-17 years in good health. The sample comprised blood. The rearranged segments are TRBV28 and TRBJ2-2; the D gene is not confidently resolved. The nucleotides are TGTGCCAGCAGTTCCTACCGAGTGATCACCGGGGAGCTGTTTTTT. Translated, this gives CASSSYRVITGELFF.